This T cell receptor (beta chain) was obtained from a study of T cell responses to AZD1222 COVID-19 vaccine (TCRdb year 2021). Background for the entire study: A total of about 230 trial participants underwent TCR sequencing, of whom 200 to 220 received two doses of AZD1222 and 26 received two doses of the MenACWY control vaccine. Enrollment into the trials was organized by age into subgroups of 18-55, 56-69 and 70-plus years, and those subgroups contained about 150, 27 and 61 TCR-sequenced participants, respectively. Paper-wide results and their limitations: Spike-specific TCR breadth and depth rose significantly after two AZD1222 doses compared with day 0 and with MenACWY recipients. Participants were mostly white British and included more females than males, and it was suggested by the authors that clonal diversity may have been underestimated. The 56-69-year group was small, and its depth increase did not reach significance, likely because of low power. CD4 TCRs associated with the vaccine covered the entire spike protein, and the dominant responses were in regions 160-218 and 743-854. Conclusions about previously exposed vaccinees are limited because only a handful of AZD1222 recipients were SARS-CoV-2 seropositive at baseline. Because no samples from the day 14 peak response were available, repertoires could be characterized only after the peak T cell response. Reportedly, close to half of the unique spike-specific TCRs recognized epitopes lying outside the regions that are mutated in the B.1.351 and B.1.1.7 variants.

The time point label, as the study defines it: about 28 days (+/-7) after the second vaccine dose. AZD1222 recipients given second doses at about 4 weeks or at about 12 weeks were pooled, since spike-specific TCR depth and breadth were not found to differ between the two schedules. Samples from vaccinated people were obtained from the UK trials COV001 and COV002, which included a single-blind randomized controlled phase 2/3 trial of AZD1222 (ChAdOx1 nCoV-19) in healthy adults. For TCRbeta chain sequencing, PBMC samples from trial participants were taken at day 0 and at day 28 after the second dose. Ends trimmed: V by 2 bases, J by 6 bases; bases unmatched to a gene: 3. CDR1 and CDR2 were assigned from the germline V gene as SGHTA and FQGNSA. There are 14 amino acids in the CDR3, from cysteine to phenylalanine inclusive. The only DNA kept is the CDR3, 42 bases in frame from the first base. Remarks on this clone: Its antigen is still unknown. No base qualities exist here, and no much larger clone lies one base off it.

The CDR3 regions of human TCRbeta chains were analyzed by immunosequencing. In the authors' own workflow: Repertoire TCRs were matched against a reference library of SARS-CoV-2-specific TCRs generated with the MIRA antigen-specificity platform. Breadth was defined as the fraction of unique TCRs that were SARS-CoV-2-associated, and depth was defined as the fraction of total T cells that were SARS-CoV-2-associated. Using the MIRA data, every spike-specific TCR was mapped to the spike region that the TCR reacted to and assigned to either a CD4 or a CD8 class. Log10-transformed breadth and depth values were compared by one-way ANOVA with Sidak's multiple comparisons tests. The table was pulled from immuneACCESS by TCRdb, which kept in-frame rearrangements only. Such tables lose some clones; where checked, under half of the loss comes from unresolved V genes, and the rest has no known cause. V and J calls and clone size are given by that table; D and trimming were obtained from the DNA. The sample yields under 200,000 clones; 85% to 90% were counted once. 25% to 30% of the sample is taken by the ten largest.

This sequence originates from an adult who received the AZD1222 COVID-19 vaccine. The chain couples TRBV7-2 to TRBJ2-7; TRBD1 matches 11 bases in the middle. Material: peripheral blood, obtained 28 days after the second AZD1222 dose. The CDR3 corresponds to CASSLLGTGGEQYF. The DNA reads as follows: TGTGCCAGCAGCTTATTAGGGACAGGGGGCGAGCAGTACTTC.